This entry features one T cell receptor beta chain sequence. Its target is not known. This CDR3 is 18 amino acids long. V dropped 5 bases and J dropped 2; count of bases not matched to a gene: 10. TCRdb itself ran the 5' RACE reads through MiXCR, one entry per CDR3 protein. The sample carries more than 450,000 distinct CDR3 sequences, 21% recorded once. The record originates from a study of T cells after yellow fever vaccination. As for the study in general: It was SMART-Seq v4 Ultra Low Input that prepared the fractions with low cell numbers.

Whole-study findings and limits: The booster response re-showed most primary clones: 96% CD4, about 89% CD8. Few clonotypes appeared in both CD4 and CD8 compartments.

The sequencing used PBMCs, collected 20 to 25 days after the first yellow fever vaccination. The sequence was collected from a man in his late teens or twenties who received the YFV17D yellow fever vaccine. The chain recombines TRBV12-3 or TRBV12-4 with TRBJ2-5; 14 bases are shared with TRBD2. The CDR3 DNA is TGTGCCAGCAGTCCCGGGACTAGCGGGGGAGGCCTACAAGAGACCCAGTACTTC. It encodes CASSPGTSGGGLQETQYF.